These T cell receptor beta chains were read from a single sample in a study of blood T cell repertoires in COVID-19. The data were produced by immunoSEQ multiplex PCR, yet TCRdb's version contains in-frame clones alone and is incomplete. Found here are 150,000 to 200,000 clones, about 85% of them singletons; the top ten hold 2.5% to 4%. The specimen sequenced was peripheral blood. The origin of the receptors is a human donor with acute or convalescent COVID-19. The donor label of this sample is uncertain. Both conserved end residues are part of each CDR3. The D gene is left open where the match is weak.

J gene	V gene	D gene	CDR3 DNA	CDR3 protein
TRBJ1-3	TRBV5-1	NA	TGCGCCAGCAGCTTGGACAGAAGAAACACCATATATTTT	CASSLDRRNTIYF
TRBJ2-1	TRBV6-2/TRBV6-3	TRBD1	TGTGCCAGCAGTTTCTCGGACAGGGCGCCGACCAATGAGCAGTTCTTC	CASSFSDRAPTNEQFF
TRBJ2-7	TRBV24-1	TRBD1	TGTGCCACCAGTGACACCGGGACAGGGAGTAACGAGCAGTACTTC	CATSDTGTGSNEQYF
TRBJ2-1	TRBV7-2	TRBD1	TGTGCCAGCAGCCCGACAGGGCGGAGAAGTGAGCAGTTCTTC	CASSPTGRRSEQFF
TRBJ1-1	TRBV5-1	NA	TGCGCCAGCAGCTCCCGGTCCCGGGTGATGAACACTGAAGCTTTCTTT	CASSSRSRVMNTEAFF
TRBJ1-5	TRBV28	NA	TGTGCCAGCAGTTTACGAGGGGGGGAACGGAGTCAGCCCCAGCATTTT	CASSLRGGERSQPQHF
TRBJ1-5	TRBV19	TRBD1	TGTGCCAGTAGCCTTATTACGACAGGGTTTAATCAGCCCCAGCATTTT	CASSLITTGFNQPQHF
TRBJ1-4	TRBV11-2	TRBD1	TGTGCCAGCAGCTTAACCTGGACAGGGGCTAATGAAAAACTGTTTTTT	CASSLTWTGANEKLFF
TRBJ1-3	TRBV18	NA	TGTGCCAGCTCACCCGACAGCTCTCTTGGAAACACCATATATTTT	CASSPDSSLGNTIYF
TRBJ2-1	TRBV4-1	TRBD1	TGCGCCAGCAGCCAAGACCGGGACAGGGGCGATGAGCAGTTCTTC	CASSQDRDRGDEQFF
TRBJ2-5	TRBV28	NA	TGTGCCAGCAGTGTCCCTGGACAGATAACCGAAGAGACCCAGTACTTC	CASSVPGQITEETQYF
TRBJ2-1	TRBV5-1	TRBD2	TGCGCCAGCAGCCACACGGGGGGGTTAAGCTCCTACAATGAGCAGTTCTTC	CASSHTGGLSSYNEQFF
TRBJ2-7	TRBV5-1	TRBD2	TGCGCCAGCAGCGCTCCTACTAGCGGGGGGACCTTGATACACTACGAGCAGTACTTC	CASSAPTSGGTLIHYEQYF
TRBJ2-7	TRBV5-1	NA	TGCGCCAGCAGCTTAATGGTATCGGTCGGAGACTACGAGCAGTACTTC	CASSLMVSVGDYEQYF
TRBJ2-1	TRBV21-1	NA	TGTGCCAGCAGCAAAGGGGCCGAGCAGTTCTTC	CASSKGAEQFF
TRBJ2-2	TRBV5-4	NA	TGTGCCAGCAGCCCCCGAGGTAGCTCCAACAAGAACACCGGGGAGCTGTTTTTT	CASSPRGSSNKNTGELFF
TRBJ2-7	TRBV2	NA	TGTGCCAGCAGTGGGGGGCAGGGTGGCGAGCAGTACTTC	CASSGGQGGEQYF
TRBJ1-1	TRBV12-3/TRBV12-4	TRBD1	TGTGCCAGCAGGGGACAGGAAATGTCTGAAGCTTTCTTT	CASRGQEMSEAFF
TRBJ1-4	TRBV2	NA	TGTGCCAGCAGCCTACAGGGAACTAATGAAAAACTGTTTTTT	CASSLQGTNEKLFF
TRBJ2-5	TRBV6-5	NA	TGTGCCAGTCGGGGGAAGACCCAGTACTTC	CASRGKTQYF
TRBJ1-1	TRBV19	NA	TGTGCCAGTAGTTTAACCGCTCGGACTTCAGTAGCTTTCTTT	CASSLTARTSVAFF
TRBJ1-6	TRBV6-2/TRBV6-3	NA	TGTGCCAGCAGTTACTCGGGGGGAGCAAATTCACCCCTCCACTTT	CASSYSGGANSPLHF
TRBJ1-6	TRBV4-2	NA	TGTGCCAGCAGCCAAGATCCCCTGTCGGCCCTCCACTTT	CASSQDPLSALHF
TRBJ1-5	TRBV6-1	TRBD1	TGTGCCAGCAGTGACAAAGCAGGGGGCAAAGGGGGTCAGCCCCAGCATTTT	CASSDKAGGKGGQPQHF
TRBJ2-7	TRBV6-1	TRBD1	TGTGCCAGCAGTGCGGCGGGGACAGGGTCTCTCTACGAGCAGTACTTC	CASSAAGTGSLYEQYF